The rows below give T cell receptor beta chains drawn from one sample of a study of T cell changes during pregnancy in multiple sclerosis. Profiled with immunoSEQ multiplex PCR; TCRdb holds only in-frame clones, not every one. The table lists 95,000 to 100,000 clones, more than 90% of them singletons. The sample was peripheral blood, taken in the second trimester of pregnancy. These receptors came from a female donor with multiple sclerosis, enrolled in a pregnancy study. Both conserved end residues are part of each CDR3. Each record gives: J gene, clone size, V gene, CDR3 length, D gene, CDR3 protein, CDR3 DNA. D genes are given only for firm matches. Rows may omit the clone size; those that give it use once, few, many or a size class.

J gene: TRBJ1-4
clone size: -
V gene: TRBV19
CDR3 length: 14
D gene: -
CDR3 protein: CASTSGYPNEKLFF
CDR3 DNA: TGTGCCAGTACCTCAGGGTACCCAAATGAAAAACTGTTTTTT

J gene: TRBJ2-7
clone size: -
V gene: TRBV2
CDR3 length: 13
D gene: -
CDR3 protein: CASNRNTGSEQYF
CDR3 DNA: TGTGCCAGCAACCGAAACACAGGGAGCGAGCAGTACTTC

J gene: TRBJ2-4
clone size: -
V gene: TRBV10-3
CDR3 length: 13
D gene: -
CDR3 protein: CAISVQGKNIQYF
CDR3 DNA: TGTGCCATCAGTGTACAGGGCAAAAACATTCAGTACTTC

J gene: TRBJ2-5
clone size: -
V gene: TRBV28
CDR3 length: 11
D gene: -
CDR3 protein: CASTLQETQYF
CDR3 DNA: TGTGCCAGCACCCTACAAGAGACCCAGTACTTC

J gene: TRBJ2-1
clone size: -
V gene: TRBV19
CDR3 length: 14
D gene: -
CDR3 protein: CASTSGTIYNEQFF
CDR3 DNA: TGTGCCAGTACATCCGGGACAATCTACAATGAGCAGTTCTTC

J gene: TRBJ1-4
clone size: -
V gene: TRBV4-1
CDR3 length: 15
D gene: -
CDR3 protein: CASSHGAWGLEKLFF
CDR3 DNA: TGCGCCAGCAGCCATGGGGCTTGGGGTCTTGAAAAACTGTTTTTT

J gene: TRBJ2-1
clone size: -
V gene: TRBV14
CDR3 length: 15
D gene: TRBD2
CDR3 protein: CASSQEYSGRNEQFF
CDR3 DNA: TGTGCCAGCAGCCAAGAGTATAGCGGGAGGAATGAGCAGTTCTTC

J gene: TRBJ2-1
clone size: -
V gene: TRBV29-1
CDR3 length: 16
D gene: TRBD2
CDR3 protein: CSVLSGTSGDYNEQFF
CDR3 DNA: TGCAGCGTCCTAAGTGGGACTAGCGGGGACTACAATGAGCAGTTCTTC

J gene: TRBJ2-7
clone size: once
V gene: TRBV5-1
CDR3 length: 15
D gene: TRBD2
CDR3 protein: CASSSGTSGSNEQYF
CDR3 DNA: TGCGCCAGCAGCTCCGGGACTAGCGGGAGCAACGAGCAGTACTTC

J gene: TRBJ1-5
clone size: -
V gene: TRBV19
CDR3 length: 14
D gene: -
CDR3 protein: CASSTRTGNQPQHF
CDR3 DNA: TGTGCCAGTAGCACTAGGACAGGCAATCAGCCCCAGCATTTT

J gene: TRBJ1-2
clone size: -
V gene: TRBV7-8
CDR3 length: 13
D gene: -
CDR3 protein: CASSLFGDYGYTF
CDR3 DNA: TGTGCCAGCAGCTTATTCGGGGACTATGGCTACACCTTC

J gene: TRBJ2-7
clone size: -
V gene: TRBV29-1
CDR3 length: 18
D gene: TRBD2
CDR3 protein: CSVRRLAGGGFRTYEQYF
CDR3 DNA: TGCAGCGTTCGCAGACTAGCGGGAGGGGGATTCAGGACCTACGAGCAGTACTTC

J gene: TRBJ2-7
clone size: -
V gene: TRBV5-1
CDR3 length: 13
D gene: -
CDR3 protein: CASSSSPSGEQYF
CDR3 DNA: TGCGCCAGCAGCTCATCCCCGTCGGGGGAGCAGTACTTC

J gene: TRBJ2-2
clone size: -
V gene: TRBV19
CDR3 length: 15
D gene: -
CDR3 protein: CASSIITGYTGELFF
CDR3 DNA: TGTGCCAGTAGTATAATAACAGGGTACACCGGGGAGCTGTTTTTT

J gene: TRBJ2-7
clone size: -
V gene: TRBV28
CDR3 length: 17
D gene: TRBD1
CDR3 protein: CASRPTFGQGSSYEQYF
CDR3 DNA: TGTGCCAGCAGACCTACTTTTGGACAGGGGAGTTCCTACGAGCAGTACTTC

J gene: TRBJ2-7
clone size: -
V gene: TRBV19
CDR3 length: 14
D gene: TRBD2
CDR3 protein: CASSKLATSYEQYF
CDR3 DNA: TGTGCCAGTAGTAAACTAGCGACCTCCTACGAGCAGTACTTC

J gene: TRBJ1-2
clone size: -
V gene: TRBV5-4
CDR3 length: 15
D gene: TRBD1
CDR3 protein: CASSPVTGDGTGYTF
CDR3 DNA: TGTGCCAGCAGCCCAGTGACAGGGGACGGTACAGGCTACACCTTC

J gene: TRBJ2-1
clone size: many
V gene: TRBV7-9
CDR3 length: 15
D gene: TRBD1
CDR3 protein: CASSFVRDSLNEQFF
CDR3 DNA: TGTGCCAGCAGCTTTGTCCGGGACAGTCTCAATGAGCAGTTCTTC

J gene: TRBJ1-5
clone size: -
V gene: TRBV10-1
CDR3 length: 16
D gene: TRBD1
CDR3 protein: CASSEGMRQGYQPQHF
CDR3 DNA: TGCGCCAGCAGTGAGGGTATGAGACAGGGGTATCAGCCCCAGCATTTT

J gene: TRBJ2-1
clone size: few
V gene: TRBV5-4
CDR3 length: 13
D gene: TRBD2
CDR3 protein: CASSLAGGGREFF
CDR3 DNA: TGTGCCAGCAGCTTGGCGGGGGGGGGCAGGGAGTTCTTC

J gene: TRBJ2-7
clone size: -
V gene: TRBV5-1
CDR3 length: 15
D gene: -
CDR3 protein: CASSLNGDTGYEQYF
CDR3 DNA: TGCGCCAGCAGCTTGAACGGGGACACCGGCTACGAGCAGTACTTC

J gene: TRBJ2-1
clone size: -
V gene: TRBV7-9
CDR3 length: 15
D gene: -
CDR3 protein: CASSPTGEVYNEQFF
CDR3 DNA: TGTGCCAGCAGCCCAACGGGGGAGGTCTACAATGAGCAGTTCTTC